This TCR beta chain was observed in a study of patients and donors after allogeneic stem cell transplantation. TCRdb independently ran MiXCR on the RT-PCR reads; one entry per CDR3 protein. Seen here are about a million distinct CDR3 sequences, over 15% observed once, and the top ten hold 6%. This clonotype has just a few counts. Trimming removed 6 bases from V and 0 bases from J, with 8 bases in between. This CDR3 has 13 residues. Per germline, CDR1 KGHDR and CDR2 SFDVKD. The chain is built from TRBV24-1 and TRBJ2-7; D uncertain. The sequencing input was blood, either unsorted or a sorted T cell fraction (not recorded which). This clonotype originated in a human donor who was either an allogeneic HSCT recipient or a stem cell or donor lymphocyte infusion donor (not recorded which). It is not recorded whose cells these are; they may come from a transplant donor. This chain's CDR3 is CATSSGPSYEQYF. In nucleotides, the CDR3 is TGTGCCACCAGTTCTGGGCCCTCCTACGAGCAGTACTTC.